This is a list of T cell receptor beta chains from one sample in a study of cytomegalovirus exposure and HLA in healthy donors. The data were produced by immunoSEQ multiplex PCR, yet TCRdb's version contains in-frame clones alone and is incomplete. The sample holds roughly 59,000 clones, about two thirds seen once. What was sequenced was PBMCs. Receptor source: a man aged 40-50 years in good health and CMV-seropositive. Each CDR3 is given with its conserved first and last residue. Fields, in order: J gene, clone size, V gene, CDR3 protein. Clone size, where shown, is once, few, many, or a class for clones that have expanded.

>TRBJ1-1|.|TRBV6-5
CATRLGHTEAFF
>TRBJ2-7|.|TRBV15
CATSRDGGYEQYF
>TRBJ2-7|.|TRBV18
CASSRGQTYEQYF
>TRBJ2-2|.|TRBV9
CARPAGGHNTGELFF
>TRBJ1-1|.|TRBV7-9
CASSFEQGNTEAFF
>TRBJ2-7|.|TRBV18
CASSSGLAGPYEQYF
>TRBJ2-5|.|TRBV18
CASSPSGTGVETQYF
>TRBJ1-6|.|TRBV5-1
CASSLRQGYNSPLHF
>TRBJ2-1|.|TRBV7-3
CASSLAGGDYNEQFF
>TRBJ1-6|.|TRBV6-5
CASSPPGSPLHF
>TRBJ1-5|few|TRBV4-1
CASSRQGSQPQHF
>TRBJ2-7|once|TRBV30
CAWRNRGSNEQYF
>TRBJ2-3|.|TRBV13
CASSLGDRGADTQYF
>TRBJ2-2|.|TRBV6-6
CASSPSGPGELFF
>TRBJ2-5|.|TRBV7-2
CASSRSGNQETQYF
>TRBJ1-4|.|TRBV18
CASSVRRAEKLFF
>TRBJ2-7|.|TRBV27
CASSSWRVRTYEQYF
>TRBJ1-4|once|TRBV4-1
CASSQGRTGAEKLFF
>TRBJ1-4|.|TRBV6-6
CAVLGGQGFLEEKLFF
>TRBJ1-6|once|TRBV6-1
CASSDTDSPLHF
>TRBJ2-7|.|TRBV5-4
CASSGGQGGYEQYF
>TRBJ2-3|.|TRBV25-1
CASTTPGTSGSLDTQYF
>TRBJ2-7|.|TRBV27
CASSLSLVGGYEQYF
>TRBJ2-1|.|TRBV18
CASSPQDVGTYNEQFF
>TRBJ1-2|.|TRBV7-8
CASSPTGSNYGYTF
>TRBJ2-5|.|TRBV4-1
CASSQTRGETQYF
>TRBJ1-1|.|TRBV18
CASSPGQEVYTEAFF
>TRBJ2-4|few|TRBV7-9
CASSLAAAKNIQYF
>TRBJ2-5|.|TRBV7-7
CASSTTAYQETQYF
>TRBJ2-1|.|TRBV5-6
CASSEVAGGWNEQFF
>TRBJ1-4|.|TRBV7-9
CASSQRGRGEEKLFF
>TRBJ1-6|.|TRBV7-2
CASSSRQGRSPLHF
>TRBJ2-2|.|TRBV7-2
CASSPRTSGSFGELFF
>TRBJ2-5|few|TRBV11-2
CASSLGQNQETQYF
>TRBJ1-5|.|TRBV19
CASSKRANQPQHF
>TRBJ2-3|few|TRBV19
CASSLAGRTDTQYF
>TRBJ2-6|.|TRBV5-1
CASSFQGARGANVLTF
>TRBJ1-4|.|TRBV9
CASSVEAGRSEKLFF
>TRBJ2-7|.|TRBV15
CATSPAREVDEQYF
>TRBJ2-6|.|TRBV10-3
CATRLPTGANVLTF
>TRBJ1-2|few|TRBV6-5
CASSPPSGTGDGYTF
>TRBJ2-5|.|TRBV7-3
CASSLIASGGQETQYF
>TRBJ1-1|.|TRBV6-4
CANPGTGHTNTEAFF
>TRBJ1-2|.|TRBV19
CASSIVTGGLVYGYTF
>TRBJ2-1|few|TRBV10-3
CATSGTSEYEQFF
>TRBJ1-1|.|TRBV4-1
CASSPQTGRRVRAFF
>TRBJ2-2|few|TRBV14
CASSHGGRVTTGELFF
>TRBJ2-2|.|TRBV7-8
CASSLSREGRRELFF
>TRBJ2-1|.|TRBV18
CASSPPWQGNNEQFF
>TRBJ1-3|.|TRBV30
CAWEAGDSGNTIYF
>TRBJ2-7|.|TRBV4-1
CASSQVGAGGHYEQYF
>TRBJ2-7|.|TRBV18
CASSPPASGWEGEQYF
>TRBJ2-1|.|TRBV12-5
CASGPEPGQGLNEQFF
>TRBJ2-3|.|TRBV7-9
CASSGTRRYTDTQYF
>TRBJ1-4|.|TRBV4-1
CASSQPGQAGMMTEKLFF
>TRBJ1-6|.|TRBV6-5
CASRPGSSPLHF
>TRBJ2-5|.|TRBV9
CASSVLASQETQYF
>TRBJ1-2|once|TRBV7-9
CASSPQSQGIINYGYTF
>TRBJ2-7|.|TRBV6-5
CASSYLSGFSYEQYF
>TRBJ2-2|once|TRBV27
CASSHTSGSRTGELFF